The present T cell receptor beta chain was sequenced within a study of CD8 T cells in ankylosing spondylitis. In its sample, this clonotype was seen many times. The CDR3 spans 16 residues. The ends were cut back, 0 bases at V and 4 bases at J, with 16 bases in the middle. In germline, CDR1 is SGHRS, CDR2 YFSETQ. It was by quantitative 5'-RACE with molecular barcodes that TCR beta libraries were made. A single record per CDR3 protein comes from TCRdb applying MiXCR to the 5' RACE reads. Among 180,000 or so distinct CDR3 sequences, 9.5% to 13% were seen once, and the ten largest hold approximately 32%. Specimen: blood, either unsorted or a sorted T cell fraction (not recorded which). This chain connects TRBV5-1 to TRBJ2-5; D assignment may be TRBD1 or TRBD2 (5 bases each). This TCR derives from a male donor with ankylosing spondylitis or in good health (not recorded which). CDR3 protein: CASSLGGTKAGETQYF. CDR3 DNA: TGCGCCAGCAGCTTGGGGGGGACCAAAGCTGGAGAGACCCAGTACTTC. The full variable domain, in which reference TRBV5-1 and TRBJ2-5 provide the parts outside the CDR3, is KAGVTQTPRYLIKTRGQQVTLSCSPISGHRSVSWYQQTPGQGLQFLFEYFSETQRNKGNFPGRFSGRQFSNSRSEMNVSTLELGDSALYLCASSLGGTKAGETQYFGPGTRLLVL.